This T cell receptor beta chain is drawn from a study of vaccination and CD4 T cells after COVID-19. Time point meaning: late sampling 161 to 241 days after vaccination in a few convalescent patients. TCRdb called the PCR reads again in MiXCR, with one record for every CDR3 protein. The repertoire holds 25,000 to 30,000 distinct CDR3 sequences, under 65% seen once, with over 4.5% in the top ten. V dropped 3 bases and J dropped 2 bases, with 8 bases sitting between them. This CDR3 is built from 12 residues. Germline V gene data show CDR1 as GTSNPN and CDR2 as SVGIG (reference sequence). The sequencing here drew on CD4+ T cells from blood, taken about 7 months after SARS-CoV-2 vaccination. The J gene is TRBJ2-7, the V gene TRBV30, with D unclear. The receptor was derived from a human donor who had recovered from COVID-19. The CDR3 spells CAWSPLPYEQYF. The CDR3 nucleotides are TGTGCCTGGAGCCCCCTCCCCTACGAGCAGTACTTC.